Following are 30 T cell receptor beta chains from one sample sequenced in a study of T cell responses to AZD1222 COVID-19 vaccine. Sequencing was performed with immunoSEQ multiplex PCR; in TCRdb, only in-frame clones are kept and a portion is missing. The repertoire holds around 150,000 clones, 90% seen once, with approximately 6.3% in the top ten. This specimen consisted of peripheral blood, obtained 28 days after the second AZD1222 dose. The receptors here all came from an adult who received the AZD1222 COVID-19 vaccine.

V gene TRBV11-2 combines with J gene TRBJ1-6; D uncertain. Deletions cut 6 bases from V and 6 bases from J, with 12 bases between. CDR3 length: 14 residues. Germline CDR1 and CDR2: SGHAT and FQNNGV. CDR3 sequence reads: CASSREGSNSPLHF. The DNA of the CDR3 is TGTGCCAGCAGTAGGGAGGGCAGTAATTCACCCCTCCACTTT.

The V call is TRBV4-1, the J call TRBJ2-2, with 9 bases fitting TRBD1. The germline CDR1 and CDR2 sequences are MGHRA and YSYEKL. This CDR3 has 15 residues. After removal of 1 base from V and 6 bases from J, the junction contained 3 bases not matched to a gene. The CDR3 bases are TGCGCCAGCAGCCAAGTACAGGGGGCTCCCGGGGAGCTGTTTTTT. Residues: CASSQVQGAPGELFF.

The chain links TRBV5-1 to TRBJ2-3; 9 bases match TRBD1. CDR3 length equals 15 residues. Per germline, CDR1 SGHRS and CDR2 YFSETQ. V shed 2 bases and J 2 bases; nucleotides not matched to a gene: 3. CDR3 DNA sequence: TGCGCCAGCAGCTTTGGACAGGGGATCACAGATACGCAGTATTTT. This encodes CASSFGQGITDTQYF.

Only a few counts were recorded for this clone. The CDR3 coding sequence is TGCAGCGTTGAGGATCAGGGGGAGCTGTTTTTT. Amino acid sequence: CSVEDQGELFF. V and J are TRBV29-1 and TRBJ2-2, with D unresolved. Trimming left V 3 bases short and J 8 bases short, with 7 bases between. The CDR3 covers 11 residues. Germline assignment: CDR1 SQVTM and CDR2 ANQGSEA.

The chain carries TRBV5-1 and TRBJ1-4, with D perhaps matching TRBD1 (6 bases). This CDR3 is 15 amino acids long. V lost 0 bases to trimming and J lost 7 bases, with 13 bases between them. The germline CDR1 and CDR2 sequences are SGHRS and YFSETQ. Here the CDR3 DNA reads TGCGCCAGCAGCTTGGAACAGGGTTTAGGTGAAAAACTGTTTTTT. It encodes CASSLEQGLGEKLFF.

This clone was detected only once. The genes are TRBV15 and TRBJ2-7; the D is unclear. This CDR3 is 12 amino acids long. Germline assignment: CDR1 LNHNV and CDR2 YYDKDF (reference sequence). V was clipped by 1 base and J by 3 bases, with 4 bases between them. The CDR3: CATSRGGYEQYF. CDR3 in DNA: TGTGCCACCAGCAGAGGGGGCTACGAGCAGTACTTC. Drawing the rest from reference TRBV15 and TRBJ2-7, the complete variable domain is DAMVIQNPRYQVTQFGKPVTLSCSQTLNHNVMYWYQQKSSQAPKLLFHYYDKDFNNEADTPDNFQSRRPNTSFCFLDIRSPGLGDTAMYLCATSRGGYEQYFGPGTRLTVT.

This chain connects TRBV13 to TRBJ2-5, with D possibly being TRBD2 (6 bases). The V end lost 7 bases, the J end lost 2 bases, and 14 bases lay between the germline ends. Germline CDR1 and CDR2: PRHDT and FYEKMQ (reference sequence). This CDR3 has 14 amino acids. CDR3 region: CASTMRELQETQYF. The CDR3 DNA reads TGTGCCAGCACTATGCGGGAACTTCAAGAGACCCAGTACTTC.

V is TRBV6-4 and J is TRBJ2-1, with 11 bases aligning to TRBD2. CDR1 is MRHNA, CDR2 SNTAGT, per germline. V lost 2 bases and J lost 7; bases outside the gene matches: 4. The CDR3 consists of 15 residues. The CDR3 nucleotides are TGTGCCAGCAGTGACGCGACTAGCGGGGAGAATGAGCAGTTCTTC. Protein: CASSDATSGENEQFF.

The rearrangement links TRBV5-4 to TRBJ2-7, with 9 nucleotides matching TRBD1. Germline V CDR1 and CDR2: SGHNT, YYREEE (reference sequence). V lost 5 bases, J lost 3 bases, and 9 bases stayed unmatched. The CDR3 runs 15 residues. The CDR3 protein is CASSPGTGSFYEQYF. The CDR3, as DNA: TGTGCCAGCAGTCCCGGGACAGGGAGCTTCTACGAGCAGTACTTC.

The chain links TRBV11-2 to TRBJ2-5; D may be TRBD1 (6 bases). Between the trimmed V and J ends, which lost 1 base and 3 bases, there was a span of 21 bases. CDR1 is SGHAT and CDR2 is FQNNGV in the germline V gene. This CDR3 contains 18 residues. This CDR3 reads CASSLVPSQQGREETQYF. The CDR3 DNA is TGTGCCAGCAGCTTAGTTCCAAGTCAACAGGGAAGGGAAGAGACCCAGTACTTC.

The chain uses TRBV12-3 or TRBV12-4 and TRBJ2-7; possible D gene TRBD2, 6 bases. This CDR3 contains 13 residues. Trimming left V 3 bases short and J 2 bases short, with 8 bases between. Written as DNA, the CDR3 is TGTGCCAGCAGTTTGGGGGAGGCCTACGAGCAGTACTTC. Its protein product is CASSLGEAYEQYF.

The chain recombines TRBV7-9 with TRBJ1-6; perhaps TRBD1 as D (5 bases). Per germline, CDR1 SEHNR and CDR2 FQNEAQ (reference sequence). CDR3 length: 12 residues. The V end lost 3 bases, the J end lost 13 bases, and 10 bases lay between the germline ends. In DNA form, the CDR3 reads TGTGCCAGCAGCTTCGGCGGGGCTCCCCTCCACTTT. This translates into CASSFGGAPLHF.

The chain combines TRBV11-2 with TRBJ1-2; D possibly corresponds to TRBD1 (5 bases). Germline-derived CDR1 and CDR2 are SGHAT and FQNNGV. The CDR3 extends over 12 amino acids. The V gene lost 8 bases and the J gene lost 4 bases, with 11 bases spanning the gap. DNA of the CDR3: TGTGCCAGCGGAGTAGGGGCCTATGGCTACACCTTC. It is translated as CASGVGAYGYTF.

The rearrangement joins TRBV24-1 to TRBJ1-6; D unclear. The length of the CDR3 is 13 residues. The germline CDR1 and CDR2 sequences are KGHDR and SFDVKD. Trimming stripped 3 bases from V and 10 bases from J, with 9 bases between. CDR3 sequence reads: CATSDTTASPLHF. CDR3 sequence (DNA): TGTGCCACCAGTGATACCACAGCGTCACCCCTCCACTTT.

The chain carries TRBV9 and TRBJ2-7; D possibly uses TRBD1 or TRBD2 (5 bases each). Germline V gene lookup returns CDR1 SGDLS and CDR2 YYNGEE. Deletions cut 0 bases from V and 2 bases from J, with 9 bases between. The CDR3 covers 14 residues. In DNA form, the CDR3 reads TGTGCCAGCAGCGTAGGGCAGGGACCCTACGAGCAGTACTTC. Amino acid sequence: CASSVGQGPYEQYF.

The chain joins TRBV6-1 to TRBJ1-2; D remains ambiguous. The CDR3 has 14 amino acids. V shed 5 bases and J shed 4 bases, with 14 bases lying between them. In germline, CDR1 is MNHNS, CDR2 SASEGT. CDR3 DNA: TGTGCCAGCAGTCCCCCCGGACGCGGCTATGGCTACACCTTC. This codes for CASSPPGRGYGYTF.

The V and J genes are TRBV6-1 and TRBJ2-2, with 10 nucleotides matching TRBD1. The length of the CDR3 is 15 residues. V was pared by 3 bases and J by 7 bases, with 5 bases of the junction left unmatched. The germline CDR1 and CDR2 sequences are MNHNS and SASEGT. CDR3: CASSEPGQGHGELFF. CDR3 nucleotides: TGTGCCAGCAGTGAGCCGGGACAGGGGCACGGGGAGCTGTTTTTT.

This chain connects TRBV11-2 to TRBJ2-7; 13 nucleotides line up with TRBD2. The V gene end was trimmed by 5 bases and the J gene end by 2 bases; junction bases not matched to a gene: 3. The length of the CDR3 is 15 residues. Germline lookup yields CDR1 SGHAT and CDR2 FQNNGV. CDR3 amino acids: CASSPTSGRAYEQYF. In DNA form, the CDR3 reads TGTGCCAGCAGCCCAACTAGCGGGAGGGCCTACGAGCAGTACTTC. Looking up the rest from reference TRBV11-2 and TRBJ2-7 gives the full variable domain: EAGVAQSPRYKIIEKRQSVAFWCNPISGHATLYWYQQILGQGPKLLIQFQNNGVVDDSQLPKDRFSAERLKGVDSTLKIQPAKLEDSAVYLCASSPTSGRAYEQYFGPGTRLTVT.

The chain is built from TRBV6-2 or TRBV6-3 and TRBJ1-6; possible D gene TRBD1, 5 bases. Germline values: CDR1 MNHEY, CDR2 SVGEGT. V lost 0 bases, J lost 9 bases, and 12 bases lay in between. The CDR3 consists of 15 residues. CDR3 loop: CASSYSSKGSSPLHF. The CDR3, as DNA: TGTGCCAGCAGTTACTCAAGTAAGGGGAGTTCACCCCTCCACTTT.

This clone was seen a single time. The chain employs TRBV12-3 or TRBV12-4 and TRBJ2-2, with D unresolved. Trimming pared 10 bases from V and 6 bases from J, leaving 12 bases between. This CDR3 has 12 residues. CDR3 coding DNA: TGTGCCACCACCTTCTCGGCCGGGGAGCTGTTTTTT. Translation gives CATTFSAGELFF.

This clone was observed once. The CDR3 bases are TGTGTTGCGGGGGAATTTAGTAACTATGGCTACACCTTC. It is translated as CVAGEFSNYGYTF. V gene TRBV30 combines with J gene TRBJ1-2, with D possibly TRBD1 on 5 matching bases. CDR1 and CDR2 from the germline V gene are GTSNPN and SVGIG (reference sequence). This CDR3 is 13 amino acids long. Full variable domain (rest looked up from reference TRBV30 and TRBJ1-2): SQTIHQWPATLVQPVGSPLSLECTVEGTSNPNLYWYRQAAGRGLQLLFYSVGIGQISSEVPQNLSASRPQDRQFILSSKKLLLSDSGFYLCVAGEFSNYGYTFGSGTRLTVV.

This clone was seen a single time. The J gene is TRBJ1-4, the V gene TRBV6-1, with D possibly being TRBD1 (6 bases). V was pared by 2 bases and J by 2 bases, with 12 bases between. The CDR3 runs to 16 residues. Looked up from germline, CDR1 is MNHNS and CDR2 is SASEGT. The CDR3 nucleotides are TGTGCCAGCAGTGAATATTTGGGGGCGACTAATGAAAAACTGTTTTTT. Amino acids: CASSEYLGATNEKLFF.

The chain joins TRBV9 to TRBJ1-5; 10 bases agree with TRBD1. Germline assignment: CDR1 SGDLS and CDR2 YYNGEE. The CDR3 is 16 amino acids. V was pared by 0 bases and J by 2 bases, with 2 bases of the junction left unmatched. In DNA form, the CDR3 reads TGTGCCAGCAGCGTAGGGACAGGGGGTGGCAATCAGCCCCAGCATTTT. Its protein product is CASSVGTGGGNQPQHF.

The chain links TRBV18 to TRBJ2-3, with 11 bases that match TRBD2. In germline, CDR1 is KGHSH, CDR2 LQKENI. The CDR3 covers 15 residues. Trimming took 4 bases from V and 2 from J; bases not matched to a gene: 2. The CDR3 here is CASSLTSGDTDTQYF. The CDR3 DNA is TGTGCCAGCTCACTGACTAGCGGGGACACAGATACGCAGTATTTT.

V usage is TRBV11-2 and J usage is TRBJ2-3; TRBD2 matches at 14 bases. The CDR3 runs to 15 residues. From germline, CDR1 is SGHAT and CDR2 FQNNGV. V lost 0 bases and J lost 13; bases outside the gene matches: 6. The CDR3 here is CASSLDRLAGGREYF. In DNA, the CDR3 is TGTGCCAGCAGCTTAGATCGACTAGCGGGAGGGAGAGAGTATTTT.

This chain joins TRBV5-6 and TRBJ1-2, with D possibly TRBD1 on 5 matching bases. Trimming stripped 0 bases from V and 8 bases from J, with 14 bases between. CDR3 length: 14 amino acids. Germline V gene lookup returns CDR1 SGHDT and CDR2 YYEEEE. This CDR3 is CASSLASGNRGYTF. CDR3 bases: TGTGCCAGCAGCTTGGCCTCAGGGAATAGAGGCTACACCTTC.

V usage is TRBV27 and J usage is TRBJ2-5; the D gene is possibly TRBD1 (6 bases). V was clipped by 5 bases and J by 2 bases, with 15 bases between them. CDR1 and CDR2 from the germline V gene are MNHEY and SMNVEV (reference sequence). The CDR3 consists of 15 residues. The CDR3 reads CASSPQGLYQETQYF. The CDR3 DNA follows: TGTGCCAGCAGTCCACAGGGTTTGTATCAAGAGACCCAGTACTTC.

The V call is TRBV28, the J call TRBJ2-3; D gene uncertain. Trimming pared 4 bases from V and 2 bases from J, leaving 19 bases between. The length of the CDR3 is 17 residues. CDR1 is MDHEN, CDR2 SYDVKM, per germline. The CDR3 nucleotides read TGTGCCAGCAGTTCCCCAGAAGCCCATTCCGACACAGATACGCAGTATTTT. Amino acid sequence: CASSSPEAHSDTDTQYF.

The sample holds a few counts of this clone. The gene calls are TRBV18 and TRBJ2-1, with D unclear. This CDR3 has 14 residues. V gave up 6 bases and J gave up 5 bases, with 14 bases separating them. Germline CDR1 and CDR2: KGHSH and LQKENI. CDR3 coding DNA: TGTGCCAGCTCGCCCCCCGAATGGAACAATGAGCAGTTCTTC. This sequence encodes CASSPPEWNNEQFF.

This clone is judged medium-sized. The CDR3 DNA sequence: TGCGCCAGCAGCCAAGGGTACTCGGGACAGCGTAATGAAAAACTGTTTTTT. This gives the protein CASSQGYSGQRNEKLFF. This rearrangement joins TRBV4-3 to TRBJ1-4; 7 positions agree with TRBD1. Germline-derived CDR1 and CDR2 are LGHNA and YSLEER. The CDR3 loop spans 17 amino acids. J lost 4 bases, V lost 1 base, and 9 bases had no gene match.